In its sample, the clone carrying this TCR beta chain was seen a few times. This specimen comes from a study of identical twins' blood T cells. TCRdb reprocessed the 5' RACE reads with MiXCR, giving one entry per CDR3 protein. This table has 350,000 to 450,000 distinct CDR3 sequences, 25% to 35% appearing once. V was trimmed by 0 bases and J by 4 bases, leaving 18 bases between them. Germline V lookup: CDR1 DFQATT, CDR2 SNEGSKA (reference sequence). The CDR3 runs to 16 residues. The sequence was obtained from a woman aged 18-55 years in good health. This chain links TRBV20-1 with TRBJ1-1, with D possibly being TRBD1 (5 bases). Sequencing was done on a sample of PBMCs. The CDR3 region is CSARDYLSGAGTEAFF. The CDR3 DNA reads as TGCAGTGCTAGAGATTATCTTAGCGGGGCGGGCACTGAAGCTTTCTTT.